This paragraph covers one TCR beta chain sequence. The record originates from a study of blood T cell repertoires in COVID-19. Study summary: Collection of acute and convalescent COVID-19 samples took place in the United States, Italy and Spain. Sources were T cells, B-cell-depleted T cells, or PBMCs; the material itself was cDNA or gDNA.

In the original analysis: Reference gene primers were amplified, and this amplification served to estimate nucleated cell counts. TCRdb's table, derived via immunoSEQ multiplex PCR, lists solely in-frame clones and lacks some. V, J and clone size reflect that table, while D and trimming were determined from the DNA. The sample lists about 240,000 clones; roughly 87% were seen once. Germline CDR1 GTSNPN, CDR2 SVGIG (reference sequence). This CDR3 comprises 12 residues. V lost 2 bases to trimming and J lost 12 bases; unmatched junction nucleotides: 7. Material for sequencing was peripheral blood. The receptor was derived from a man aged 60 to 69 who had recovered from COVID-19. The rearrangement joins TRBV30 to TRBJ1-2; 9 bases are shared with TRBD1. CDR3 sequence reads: CAWSPGTGPHTF. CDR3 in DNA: TGTGCCTGGAGTCCCGGGACAGGGCCCCACACCTTC.